This TCR beta chain stems from a study of blood T cells in healthy people across ages. Study-wide context: Template switching retrieved approximately one barcoded beta molecule for each two T cells. General study points: Total diversity from one million sequenced T cells was likely underestimated. Higher diversity and more naive CD4+ cells were features of long-lived donors, compared to aged donors.

J gave up 4 bases and V 1 base, and 9 bases lay outside the gene matches. The CDR3 covers 17 residues. CDR1 is SGHTA, CDR2 FQGNSA, per germline. As concerns this clonotype: The antigen is undetermined.

A second PCR of roughly 6 to 12 cycles used a sample-barcoded 5' primer and a J-beta primer mix. Each cDNA molecule was tagged by a template-switch adaptor with 12 random nucleotides. TCRdb fed the 5' RACE reads into MiXCR, producing one record per CDR3 protein. The sample lists around 580,000 distinct CDR3 sequences, roughly 48% occurring once. This chain joins TRBV7-2 and TRBJ2-2; TRBD1 matches 7 bases. This clonotype was obtained from a man older than 75 in good health. Material: blood. CDR3 region: CASSLGAQGVFTGELFF. The CDR3 DNA reads TGTGCCAGCAGCTTAGGGGCCCAGGGGGTATTCACCGGGGAGCTGTTTTTT.